Below, 30 T cell receptor beta chains from the same sample are listed, as sequenced in a study of identifying expanded T cells in peripheral blood. The data were produced by immunoSEQ multiplex PCR, yet TCRdb's version contains in-frame clones alone and is incomplete. The sample lists about 78,000 clones, almost 85% occurring once. Sequences were obtained from blood. The receptors shown here come from a person aged 18 to 75 in good health.

The chain couples TRBV6-5 to TRBJ2-3, with 8 bases matching TRBD1. This CDR3 has 15 amino acids. J gave up 4 bases and V 5 bases, and 8 bases lay outside the gene matches. Germline values: CDR1 MNHEY, CDR2 SVGAGI. CDR3: CASSQGASVADTQYF. CDR3 DNA: TGTGCCAGCAGTCAGGGGGCTTCGGTAGCAGATACGCAGTATTTT.

Only a few counts were recorded for this clone. At the DNA level, this CDR3 is encoded by other sequences in the same sample as well. The chain couples TRBV18 to TRBJ2-1; 12 bases are shared with TRBD2. Germline V gene lookup returns CDR1 KGHSH and CDR2 LQKENI. This CDR3 has 18 residues. V trimming: 2 bases; J trimming: 3 bases; junction bases outside the gene matches: 8. CDR3 loop: CASSPFSLAGGSYNEQFF. CDR3 nucleotides: TGTGCCAGCTCACCATTCTCCCTAGCGGGAGGGAGCTACAATGAGCAGTTCTTC.

The chain couples TRBV11-1 to TRBJ2-5; D remains unclear. CDR1 and CDR2 from the germline V gene are SGHAT and FQDESV (reference sequence). The V and J ends lost 5 bases and 2 bases respectively, with 12 bases between them. The CDR3 runs to 14 residues. The CDR3 is CASSLDLTQETQYF. Written as DNA, the CDR3 is TGTGCCAGCAGCCTGGACCTAACTCAAGAGACCCAGTACTTC. Variable domain in full (rest from reference TRBV11-1 and TRBJ2-5): EAEVAQSPRYKITEKSQAVAFWCDPISGHATLYWYRQILGQGPELLVQFQDESVVDDSQLPKDRFSAERLKGVDSTLKIQPAELGDSAMYLCASSLDLTQETQYFGPGTRLLVL.

The chain links TRBV5-6 to TRBJ2-6; maybe TRBD1 (6 bases). The CDR3 spans 18 residues. The V gene lost 0 bases and the J gene lost 1 base, with 14 bases spanning the gap. Germline V gene data show CDR1 as SGHDT and CDR2 as YYEEEE. CDR3 DNA sequence: TGTGCCAGCAGCTTGGGCAGGGGCTTTGGTTCTGGGGCCAACGTCCTGACTTTC. It translates to CASSLGRGFGSGANVLTF.

V and J are TRBV7-2 and TRBJ1-1; D unresolved. Germline V lookup: CDR1 SGHTA, CDR2 FQGNSA. The CDR3 loop spans 13 amino acids. Deletions cut 4 bases from V and 10 bases from J, with 16 bases between. The CDR3 DNA is TGTGCCAGCAGCTACCCGGGTGCGATGGTAGCTTTCTTT. Amino acids: CASSYPGAMVAFF. The variable domain in full, with the rest retrieved from reference TRBV7-2 and TRBJ1-1, is GAGVSQSPSNKVTEKGKDVELRCDPISGHTALYWYRQSLGQGLEFLIYFQGNSAPDKSGLPSDRFSAERTGGSVSTLTIQRTQQEDSAVYLCASSYPGAMVAFFGQGTRLTVV.

This clone is classed as medium-sized. This chain links TRBV6-6 with TRBJ1-3; no firm D call. V lost 2 bases, J lost 2 bases, and 7 bases lay in between. This CDR3 has 14 residues. CDR1 is MNHNY and CDR2 is SVGAGI in the germline V gene (reference sequence). The CDR3 nucleotides are TGTGCCAGCAGTTACGGGGAAACTGGAAACACCATATATTTT. It specifies CASSYGETGNTIYF.

This clone appeared a single time. The genes are TRBV5-6 and TRBJ2-1, with D possibly TRBD2 on 5 matching bases. This CDR3 contains 14 residues. V was clipped by 6 bases and J by 9 bases, with 19 bases between them. In germline, CDR1 is SGHDT, CDR2 YYEEEE. This chain's CDR3 is CASTDLARGGEQFF. The DNA of the CDR3 is TGTGCCAGCACCGATTTGGCACGGGGTGGTGAGCAGTTCTTC. The whole variable domain, remainder taken from reference TRBV5-6 and TRBJ2-1, is DAGVTQSPTHLIKTRGQQVTLRCSPKSGHDTVSWYQQALGQGPQFIFQYYEEEERQRGNFPDRFSGHQFPNYSSELNVNALLLGDSALYLCASTDLARGGEQFFGPGTRLTVL.

The chain links TRBV7-2 to TRBJ2-3; TRBD2 matches at 7 bases. Trimming cost V 3 bases and J 2 bases; bases outside gene matches: 5. The CDR3 extends over 15 amino acids. Germline V gene data show CDR1 as SGHTA and CDR2 as FQGNSA. The CDR3 DNA reads as TGTGCCAGCAGCTTTAGGGCGGGAGTCACAGATACGCAGTATTTT. This sequence encodes CASSFRAGVTDTQYF.

The V gene is TRBV4-1, the J gene TRBJ2-3, with 7 bases aligning to TRBD2. This CDR3 region has 16 residues. J gave up 0 bases and V 4 bases, and 7 bases lay outside the gene matches. Germline CDR1 is MGHRA and CDR2 is YSYEKL. Here the CDR3 reads CASSPLGRDSTDTQYF. For the CDR3, the DNA is TGCGCCAGCAGCCCTCTAGGGAGGGATAGCACAGATACGCAGTATTTT.

This clone was recorded only once. The J gene is TRBJ2-7, the V gene TRBV5-4, with D perhaps TRBD1 (6 bases). Germline CDR1 is SGHNT and CDR2 is YYREEE (reference sequence). CDR3 length: 14 residues. Trimming stripped 2 bases from V and 0 bases from J, with 9 bases between. This chain's CDR3 is CASSFDRYSYEQYF. The CDR3 region has the DNA TGTGCCAGCAGCTTTGACAGGTACTCCTACGAGCAGTACTTC.

The sample holds a few counts of this clone. This chain joins TRBV7-2 and TRBJ2-7; 11 nucleotides line up with TRBD1. This CDR3 is built from 14 residues. V shed 3 bases, J shed 7 bases, and the junction held 5 bases outside the gene matches. Germline CDR1 reads SGHTA; CDR2 reads FQGNSA. The CDR3 spells CASSLDRGLGEQYF. DNA for the CDR3: TGTGCCAGCAGCTTGGACAGGGGGCTGGGTGAGCAGTACTTC. Together with reference TRBV7-2 and TRBJ2-7, the CDR3 gives the full variable domain: GAGVSQSPSNKVTEKGKDVELRCDPISGHTALYWYRQSLGQGLEFLIYFQGNSAPDKSGLPSDRFSAERTGGSVSTLTIQRTQQEDSAVYLCASSLDRGLGEQYFGPGTRLTVT.

This chain links TRBV19 with TRBJ2-7; 8 bases line up with TRBD2. Trimming removed 4 bases from V and 2 bases from J; junction bases left unmatched: 13. In germline, CDR1 is LNHDA, CDR2 SQIVND (reference sequence). The CDR3 sequence is 17 residues long. The CDR3 region is CASSTTGSGRIPYEQYF. CDR3 nucleotides: TGTGCCAGTAGTACCACCGGGAGCGGGAGAATACCCTACGAGCAGTACTTC.

This chain connects TRBV6-4 to TRBJ1-5, with no clear D. CDR3 size: 13 residues. Germline V gives CDR1 MRHNA, CDR2 SNTAGT. With 2 bases removed from V and 10 bases from J, the gap between germline ends came to 12 bases. CDR3 bases: TGTGCCAGCAGTGACGGGCCCCGGGAACCCCAGCATTTT. Encoded protein: CASSDGPREPQHF.

This clone came up a few times. The rearrangement links TRBV11-2 to TRBJ2-1; TRBD1 might be the D (6 bases). The ends were cut back, 5 bases at V and 11 bases at J, with 25 bases in the middle. Germline lookup yields CDR1 SGHAT and CDR2 FQNNGV. This CDR3 has 16 residues. The CDR3 DNA is TGTGCCAGCAGCCCCGTGACAGGCCGGATTACAATGAAGCAGTTCTTC. The encoded protein is CASSPVTGRITMKQFF.

This chain connects TRBV20-1 to TRBJ2-3; D gene unclear. CDR3 length: 11 residues. The V end was cut by 6 bases, the J end by 0 bases, with 4 bases between. The germline gives CDR1 DFQATT, CDR2 SNEGSKA (reference sequence). The CDR3: CSAGSTDTQYF. The CDR3 coding sequence is TGCAGTGCAGGGAGCACAGATACGCAGTATTTT.

Concerning this clone: Other DNA sequences within the sample encode an identical CDR3. V usage is TRBV7-6 and J usage is TRBJ2-3, with no clear D. Germline CDR1 SGHVS, CDR2 FNYEAQ. The CDR3 consists of 14 residues. V gave up 2 bases and J gave up 0 bases, with 6 bases separating them. In DNA form, the CDR3 reads TGTGCCAGCAGCTTAATATCTAGCACAGATACGCAGTATTTT. Its protein is CASSLISSTDTQYF.

The gene calls are TRBV6-5 and TRBJ2-7, with TRBD2 matching over 13 bases. The CDR3 length is 14 residues. Germline-derived CDR1 and CDR2 are MNHEY and SVGAGI. V was clipped by 7 bases and J by 3 bases; unmatched bases: 3. The DNA for the CDR3 is TGTGCCAGCAAGAGGACTAGCGGGAGCTACGAGCAGTACTTC. This sequence encodes CASKRTSGSYEQYF.

The chain carries TRBV28 and TRBJ2-5; 9 bases align to TRBD1. This CDR3 contains 18 residues. The V and J ends lost 1 base and 3 bases, in that order; junction bases with no gene match: 12. Looked up from germline, CDR1 is MDHEN and CDR2 is SYDVKM. The CDR3 spells CASSLSFITGGKEETQYF. The CDR3 nucleotides are TGTGCCAGCAGTTTATCCTTCATAACAGGGGGCAAAGAAGAGACCCAGTACTTC.

The gene calls are TRBV29-1 and TRBJ2-3; 9 bases map to TRBD2. V gave up 3 bases and J gave up 4 bases; unmatched junction bases: 8. The CDR3 contains 15 residues. The germline V gene encodes CDR1 SQVTM and CDR2 ANQGSEA. The CDR3, as DNA: TGCAGCGTTGAGGGTACTAGCGGGCCTTCAGATACGCAGTATTTT. Translating gives CSVEGTSGPSDTQYF.

V is TRBV28 and J is TRBJ2-7; unclear D gene. The germline V gene encodes CDR1 MDHEN and CDR2 SYDVKM. Trimming took 3 bases from V and 5 from J, leaving 8 bases between them. The CDR3 has 12 amino acids. The CDR3 sequence: CASSFPSDEQYF. The DNA of the CDR3 is TGTGCCAGCAGTTTCCCCTCGGACGAGCAGTACTTC.

The J gene is TRBJ2-7, the V gene TRBV28; the match to TRBD1 covers 7 bases. The ends lost 5 bases at V and 5 bases at J; junction bases unmatched: 6. This CDR3 has 13 residues. Per germline, CDR1 MDHEN and CDR2 SYDVKM. The CDR3 nucleotides read TGTGCCAGCAGTCCGACAGGGTACGACGAGCAGTACTTC. This codes for CASSPTGYDEQYF.

The V gene is TRBV25-1, the J gene TRBJ2-7; weak D call: TRBD2 (5 bases). This CDR3 spans 15 amino acids. CDR1 is MGHDK and CDR2 is SYGVNS in the germline V gene. The V end was cut by 2 bases, the J end by 3 bases, with 14 bases between. CDR3 protein: CASSEGEGGVYEQYF. Here the CDR3 DNA reads TGTGCCAGCAGTGAAGGTGAGGGTGGGGTCTACGAGCAGTACTTC.

This clone has a single count. This chain connects TRBV28 to TRBJ2-3; 9 nucleotides agree with TRBD2. There are 14 residues in the CDR3. The V gene's germline CDR1 is MDHEN and CDR2 SYDVKM. The junction had 2 bases not matched to a gene; V was cut back by 4 bases and J by 3 bases. Here the CDR3 DNA reads TGTGCCAGCAGTTCAGCGGGAGGAACAGATACGCAGTATTTT. Translating gives CASSSAGGTDTQYF.

This chain connects TRBV18 to TRBJ2-1, with D perhaps assigned TRBD1 or TRBD2 (5 bases each). The CDR3 runs to 14 residues. From germline, CDR1 is KGHSH and CDR2 LQKENI. Trimming took off 0 bases at V and 5 bases at J, with 8 bases between the two ends. Here the CDR3 DNA reads TGTGCCAGCTCACCACCGGGACGGAACAATGAGCAGTTCTTC. It is translated as CASSPPGRNNEQFF.

The V and J genes are TRBV5-6 and TRBJ1-2; TRBD1 aligns across 7 bases. This CDR3 is 13 amino acids long. CDR1 is SGHDT, CDR2 YYEEEE, per germline. The trim removed 4 bases at V and 7 bases at J, leaving 7 bases unmatched. This chain's CDR3 is CASSPNRGRGYTF. The DNA of the CDR3 is TGTGCCAGCAGCCCAAACAGGGGCCGTGGCTACACCTTC.

The gene calls are TRBV5-5 and TRBJ1-5; TRBD1 aligns across 9 bases. The length of the CDR3 is 16 residues. The germline gives CDR1 SGHKS, CDR2 YYEKEE (reference sequence). The J segment lost 4 bases and the V segment lost 4 bases, leaving 9 bases of the junction unmatched. As DNA, the CDR3 is TGTGCCAGCAGCCTCACCGGGACAGGGATGAATCAGCCCCAGCATTTT. Its protein is CASSLTGTGMNQPQHF.

The chain couples TRBV28 to TRBJ2-6; 9 nucleotides match TRBD1. The CDR3 runs to 17 residues. CDR1 MDHEN and CDR2 SYDVKM come from the germline V gene. J was trimmed by 1 base and V by 8 bases; bases with no gene match: 9. The CDR3 DNA sequence: TGTGCCAGCGCGATCGGGACAGGGTCTTCTGGGGCCAACGTCCTGACTTTC. It specifies CASAIGTGSSGANVLTF.

The chain couples TRBV25-1 to TRBJ2-4; D ambiguous. CDR3 size: 13 residues. Germline CDR1 MGHDK, CDR2 SYGVNS. V was pared by 2 bases and J by 6 bases, with 8 bases between. CDR3 DNA: TGTGCCAGCAGTGAACAAGGGTTAAACATTCAGTACTTC. Encoded protein: CASSEQGLNIQYF.

The chain employs TRBV7-6 and TRBJ2-1; D might be TRBD1 or TRBD2, each matching 5 bases. V shed 4 bases and J shed 7 bases, with 14 bases lying between them. CDR1 and CDR2 (germline): SGHVS, FNYEAQ. The CDR3 is 14 residues long. CDR3 DNA: TGTGCCAGCAGCTCCCGGGACGGAGAGAATGAGCAGTTCTTC. Protein sequence: CASSSRDGENEQFF.

CDR3 residues: CASSLAGNMANYGYTF. For the CDR3, the DNA is TGTGCCAGCAGCTTAGCGGGGAACATGGCTAACTATGGCTACACCTTC. The rearrangement links TRBV7-2 to TRBJ1-2, with D hard to call. The germline V gene has CDR1 SGHTA and CDR2 FQGNSA. The CDR3 runs 16 residues. Trimming shortened V by 0 bases and J by 0 bases, and 11 bases separated the two germline ends.